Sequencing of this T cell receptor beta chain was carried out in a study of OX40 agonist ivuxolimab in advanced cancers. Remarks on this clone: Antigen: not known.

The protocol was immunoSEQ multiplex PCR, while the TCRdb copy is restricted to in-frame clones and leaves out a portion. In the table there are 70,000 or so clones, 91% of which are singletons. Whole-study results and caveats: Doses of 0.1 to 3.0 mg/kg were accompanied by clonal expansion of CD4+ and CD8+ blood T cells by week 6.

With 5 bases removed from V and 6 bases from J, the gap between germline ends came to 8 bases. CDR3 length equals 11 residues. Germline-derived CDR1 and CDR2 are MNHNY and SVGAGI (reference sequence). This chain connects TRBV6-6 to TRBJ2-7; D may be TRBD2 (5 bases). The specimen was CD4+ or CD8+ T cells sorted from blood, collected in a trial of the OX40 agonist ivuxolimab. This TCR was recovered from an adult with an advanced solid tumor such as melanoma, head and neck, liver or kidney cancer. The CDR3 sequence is CASSPRGEQYF. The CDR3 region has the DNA TGTGCCAGCAGTCCCCGGGGCGAGCAGTACTTC.